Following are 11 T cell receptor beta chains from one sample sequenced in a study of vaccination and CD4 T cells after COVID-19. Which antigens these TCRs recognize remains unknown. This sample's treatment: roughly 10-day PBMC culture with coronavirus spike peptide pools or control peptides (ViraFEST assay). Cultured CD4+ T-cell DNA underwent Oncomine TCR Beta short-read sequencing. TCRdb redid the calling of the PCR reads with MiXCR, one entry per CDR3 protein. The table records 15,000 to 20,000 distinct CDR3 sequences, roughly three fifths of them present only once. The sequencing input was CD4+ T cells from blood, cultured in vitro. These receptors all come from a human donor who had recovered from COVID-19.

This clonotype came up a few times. As DNA, the CDR3 is TGTGCCAGCAGTGAACAAGCTGAAGCTTTCTTT. This translates into CASSEQAEAFF. This chain connects TRBV6-2 or TRBV6-3 to TRBJ1-1, with D unresolved. This CDR3 spans 11 amino acids. Germline CDR1 MNHEY, CDR2 SVGEGT. Trimming shortened V by 5 bases and J by 6 bases, and 7 bases separated the two germline ends.

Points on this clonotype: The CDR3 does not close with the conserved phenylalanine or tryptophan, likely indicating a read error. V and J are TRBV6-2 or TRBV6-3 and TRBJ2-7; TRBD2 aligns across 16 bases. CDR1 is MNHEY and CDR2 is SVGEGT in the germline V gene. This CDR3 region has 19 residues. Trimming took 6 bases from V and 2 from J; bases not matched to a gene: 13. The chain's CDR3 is CASREAGTSGRGRPYEQYL. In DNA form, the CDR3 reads TGTGCCAGCAGGGAAGCCGGGACTAGCGGGAGGGGTCGACCCTACGAGCAGTACCTC.

CDR3 DNA sequence: TGTGCCAGCAGCTTTCAGGGGGGCGCAGATACGCAGTATTTT. Translated, it gives CASSFQGGADTQYF. The chain joins TRBV7-3 to TRBJ2-3; possible D gene TRBD1, 7 bases. The germline CDR1 and CDR2 sequences are SGHTA and FQGTGA. The germline V and J ends were trimmed by 3 bases and 4 bases, with 11 bases remaining between them. This CDR3 comprises 14 residues.

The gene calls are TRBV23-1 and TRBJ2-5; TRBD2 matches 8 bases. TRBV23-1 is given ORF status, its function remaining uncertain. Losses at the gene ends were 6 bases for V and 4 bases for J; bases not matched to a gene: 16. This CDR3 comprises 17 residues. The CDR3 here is CASSHPEERERGETQYF. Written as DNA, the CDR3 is TGCGCCAGCAGCCATCCCGAGGAGCGGGAGAGGGGAGAGACCCAGTACTTC.

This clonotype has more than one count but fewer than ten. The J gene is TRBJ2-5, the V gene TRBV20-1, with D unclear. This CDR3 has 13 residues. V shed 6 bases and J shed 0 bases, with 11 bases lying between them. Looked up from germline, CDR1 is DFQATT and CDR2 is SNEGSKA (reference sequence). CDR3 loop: CSAPWRYQETQYF. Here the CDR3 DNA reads TGCAGTGCCCCTTGGCGGTACCAAGAGACCCAGTACTTC.

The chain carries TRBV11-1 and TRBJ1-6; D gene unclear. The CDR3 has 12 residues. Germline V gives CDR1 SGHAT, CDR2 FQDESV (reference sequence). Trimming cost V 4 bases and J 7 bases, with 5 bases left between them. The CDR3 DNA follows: TGTGCCAGCAGCTCTCTAAATTCACCCCTCCACTTT. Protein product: CASSSLNSPLHF. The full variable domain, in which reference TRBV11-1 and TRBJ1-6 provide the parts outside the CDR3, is EAEVAQSPRYKITEKSQAVAFWCDPISGHATLYWYRQILGQGPELLVQFQDESVVDDSQLPKDRFSAERLKGVDSTLKIQPAELGDSAMYLCASSSLNSPLHFGNGTRLTVT.

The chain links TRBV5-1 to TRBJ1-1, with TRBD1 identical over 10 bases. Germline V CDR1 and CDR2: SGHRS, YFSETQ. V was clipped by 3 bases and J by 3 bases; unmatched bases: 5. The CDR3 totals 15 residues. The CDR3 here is CASSSRTGGDTEAFF. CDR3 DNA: TGCGCCAGCAGCTCACGGACAGGGGGGGACACTGAAGCTTTCTTT.

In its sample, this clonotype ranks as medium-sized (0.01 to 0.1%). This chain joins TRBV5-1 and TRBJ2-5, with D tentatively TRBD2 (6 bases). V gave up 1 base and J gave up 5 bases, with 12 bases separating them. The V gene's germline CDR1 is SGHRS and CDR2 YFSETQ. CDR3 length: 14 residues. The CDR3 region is CASSLSRGRETQYF. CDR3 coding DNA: TGCGCCAGCAGCTTGAGCCGGGGGAGGGAGACCCAGTACTTC. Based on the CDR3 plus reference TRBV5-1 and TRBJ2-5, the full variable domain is KAGVTQTPRYLIKTRGQQVTLSCSPISGHRSVSWYQQTPGQGLQFLFEYFSETQRNKGNFPGRFSGRQFSNSRSEMNVSTLELGDSALYLCASSLSRGRETQYFGPGTRLLVL.

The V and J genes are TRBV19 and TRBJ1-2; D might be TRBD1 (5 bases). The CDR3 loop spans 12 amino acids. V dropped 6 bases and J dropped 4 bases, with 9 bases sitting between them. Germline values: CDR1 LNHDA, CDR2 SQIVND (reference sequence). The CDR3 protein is CASRPTGYGYTF. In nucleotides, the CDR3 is TGTGCCAGTAGGCCAACAGGCTATGGCTACACCTTC. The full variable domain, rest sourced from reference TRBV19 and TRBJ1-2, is DGGITQSPKYLFRKEGQNVTLSCEQNLNHDAMYWYRQDPGQGLRLIYYSQIVNDFQKGDIAEGYSVSREKKESFPLTVTSAQKNPTAFYLCASRPTGYGYTFGSGTRLTVV.

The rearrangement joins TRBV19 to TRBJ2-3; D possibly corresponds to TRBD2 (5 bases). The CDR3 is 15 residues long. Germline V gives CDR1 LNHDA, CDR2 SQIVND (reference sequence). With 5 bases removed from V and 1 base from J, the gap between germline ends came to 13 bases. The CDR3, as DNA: TGTGCCAGTAGTCCCTACCGGGGAGGCACAGATACGCAGTATTTT. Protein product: CASSPYRGGTDTQYF.

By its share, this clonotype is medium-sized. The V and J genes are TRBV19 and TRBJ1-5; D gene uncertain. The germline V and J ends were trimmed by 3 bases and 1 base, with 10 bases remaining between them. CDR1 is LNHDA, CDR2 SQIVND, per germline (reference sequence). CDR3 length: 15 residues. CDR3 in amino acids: CASSMGGLSNQPQHF. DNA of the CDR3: TGTGCCAGTAGTATGGGTGGGTTGAGCAATCAGCCCCAGCATTTT.